The 15 T cell receptor beta chains below were found in one sample sequenced in a study of blood T cell repertoires in COVID-19. The repertoire was sequenced with immunoSEQ multiplex PCR; TCRdb's copy has only in-frame clones and lacks some. The sample contains about 110,000 clones, 69% of which appear only once. Material for sequencing was peripheral blood. The receptors shown here come from an elderly man with acute or convalescent COVID-19.

The V and J genes are TRBV28 and TRBJ2-1, with 7 bases identical to TRBD1. Germline V lookup: CDR1 MDHEN, CDR2 SYDVKM. There are 16 residues in the CDR3. V lost 4 bases, J lost 6 bases, and 12 bases stayed unmatched. CDR3 bases: TGTGCCAGCAGTTCCCAGGGGGTTGGCAGGGGCAATGAGCAGTTCTTC. It translates to CASSSQGVGRGNEQFF.

This chain uses TRBV27 with TRBJ2-3; a weak D match, TRBD1 (6 bases). The V end lost 0 bases, the J end lost 3 bases, and 10 bases lay between the germline ends. CDR1 and CDR2 from the germline V gene are MNHEY and SMNVEV (reference sequence). The CDR3 sequence is 15 residues long. The CDR3 region has the DNA TGTGCCAGCAGTTTATCGGGACAACTAACAGATACGCAGTATTTT. Protein: CASSLSGQLTDTQYF.

This rearrangement joins TRBV7-2 to TRBJ1-1; 11 positions match TRBD1. Germline V gene sequence: CDR1 SGHTA, CDR2 FQGNSA. J lost 11 bases, V lost 5 bases, and 4 bases had no gene match. The CDR3 runs 12 residues. The CDR3 sequence is CASSRTGGEAFF. The CDR3 DNA reads TGTGCCAGCAGCCGGACAGGGGGCGAGGCTTTCTTT.

As for this clone: This CDR3 is also generated by other DNA sequences in the sample. The CDR3, as DNA: TGTGCCAGCAGCTCTCGGAGGGGGACCCAGTACTTC. As protein: CASSSRRGTQYF. The chain combines TRBV5-6 with TRBJ2-5, with D maybe TRBD2 (6 bases). Per the germline V gene, CDR1 is SGHDT and CDR2 is YYEEEE. The CDR3 spans 12 residues. V was pared by 3 bases and J by 7 bases, with 10 bases between.

The chain combines TRBV5-4 with TRBJ1-2; no firm D call. V was pared by 4 bases and J by 4 bases, with 11 bases between. Germline CDR1 reads SGHNT; CDR2 reads YYREEE (reference sequence). The CDR3 loop spans 13 amino acids. Written as DNA, the CDR3 is TGTGCCAGCAGCCCCCTGGCGGGCTATGGCTACACCTTC. Translated, it gives CASSPLAGYGYTF.

The V and J genes are TRBV19 and TRBJ1-4; D is ambiguous. CDR1 LNHDA and CDR2 SQIVND come from the germline V gene (reference sequence). This CDR3 is 15 amino acids long. Trimming removed 0 bases at V and 0 bases at J, with 5 bases between. The CDR3 reads CASSIDSATNEKLFF. CDR3 bases: TGTGCCAGTAGTATAGACAGTGCAACTAATGAAAAACTGTTTTTT.

The V gene is TRBV30, the J gene TRBJ2-1; D is unclear. Germline-derived CDR1 and CDR2 are GTSNPN and SVGIG (reference sequence). The CDR3 is 10 residues long. V lost 5 bases and J lost 8, with 7 bases in between. Written as DNA, the CDR3 is TGTGCCTGGCAGAGGCATGAGCAGTTCTTC. Its protein product is CAWQRHEQFF.

This chain joins TRBV6-5 and TRBJ2-7, with D possibly matching TRBD2 (5 bases). Trimming removed 2 bases at V and 6 bases at J, with 8 bases between. This CDR3 is built from 12 residues. Germline V gives CDR1 MNHEY, CDR2 SVGAGI. CDR3 amino acids: CASSYGSSEQYF. In DNA form, the CDR3 reads TGTGCCAGCAGTTACGGGAGTAGCGAGCAGTACTTC.

The CDR3 protein is CATEPGLVPNTGELFF. CDR3 DNA sequence: TGTGCCACCGAGCCGGGACTTGTGCCGAACACCGGGGAGCTGTTTTTT. The chain uses TRBV10-3 and TRBJ2-2, with TRBD2 as a possible D gene (6 bases). The CDR3 length is 16 residues. Germline-derived CDR1 and CDR2 are ENHRY and SYGVKD. V shed 10 bases and J shed 0 bases, with 18 bases lying between them.

This chain links TRBV5-4 with TRBJ2-7, with D possibly TRBD1 on 5 matching bases. This CDR3 is 14 amino acids long. Germline CDR1 is SGHNT and CDR2 is YYREEE (reference sequence). V was clipped by 4 bases and J by 6 bases, with 17 bases between them. The CDR3 sequence is CASSPDVQGREQYF. The CDR3 DNA follows: TGTGCCAGCAGCCCGGACGTCCAGGGCCGCGAGCAGTACTTC.

The chain has TRBV6-5 and TRBJ1-1; D uncertain. V lost 5 bases, J lost 0 bases, and 7 bases lay in between. The V gene's germline CDR1 is MNHEY and CDR2 SVGAGI. The length of the CDR3 is 13 residues. CDR3 sequence: CASSKQLNTEAFF. In DNA form, the CDR3 reads TGTGCCAGCAGTAAACAGCTGAACACTGAAGCTTTCTTT.

For the CDR3, the DNA is TGTGCTAGTGGTTTGGAGACAGATTCACTAAACAGGGACACTGAAGCTTTCTTT. Translation gives CASGLETDSLNRDTEAFF. The rearrangement joins TRBV12-5 to TRBJ1-1; D might be TRBD1 (6 bases). CDR1 LGHNT and CDR2 FRNRAP come from the germline V gene. Trimming took off 1 base at V and 3 bases at J, with 21 bases between the two ends. The CDR3 extends over 18 amino acids.

This sequence joins TRBV7-8 and TRBJ2-1, with TRBD2 identical over 8 bases. This CDR3 spans 15 amino acids. V gave up 4 bases and J gave up 4 bases; unmatched junction bases: 6. Germline V gives CDR1 SGHVS, CDR2 FQNEAQ. CDR3 sequence: CASSSSGGGYNEQFF. Written as DNA, the CDR3 is TGTGCCAGCAGCTCCTCCGGGGGGGGATACAATGAGCAGTTCTTC.

This clone was observed a few times. The V call is TRBV19, the J call TRBJ2-3; TRBD2 matches 7 bases. The V gene end was trimmed by 3 bases and the J gene end by 4 bases; junction bases not matched to a gene: 4. Germline V CDR1 and CDR2: LNHDA, SQIVND (reference sequence). The CDR3 contains 14 residues. The CDR3 sequence is CASSISGGSDTQYF. Here the CDR3 DNA reads TGTGCCAGTAGTATTTCGGGAGGTTCAGATACGCAGTATTTT.

The chain carries TRBV30 and TRBJ2-2, with a possible D match to TRBD1 (6 bases). CDR3 size: 16 residues. From germline, CDR1 is GTSNPN and CDR2 SVGIG (reference sequence). The ends were cut back, 5 bases at V and 4 bases at J, with 20 bases in the middle. The CDR3 loop reads CAWSLGQGSSTGELFF. CDR3 DNA sequence: TGTGCCTGGTCTCTCGGGCAGGGGAGTTCCACCGGGGAGCTGTTTTTT.